The 14 T cell receptor beta chains reported below all come from one sample, sequenced in a study of blood T cells in healthy people across ages. It was with a sample-barcoded 5' primer and a J-beta primer mix that a second PCR of about 6 to 12 cycles was run. Each CDR3 protein gets one entry after TCRdb re-called the 5' RACE reads with MiXCR. The sample carries 850,000 to 950,000 distinct CDR3 sequences, more than 25% recorded once. The sequenced sample consisted of blood. These receptor sequences come from a woman over 75 in good health.

This clonotype was counted ten times or more. The V gene is TRBV12-3 or TRBV12-4, the J gene TRBJ2-1; TRBD2 agrees at 12 bases. This CDR3 contains 15 residues. V was pared by 6 bases and J by 7 bases, with 7 bases of the junction left unmatched. The CDR3 nucleotides read TGTGCCAGCAGCCAAGGACTAGCGGGGAGGAATGAGCAGTTCTTC. Protein: CASSQGLAGRNEQFF.

This clonotype was found many times. The CDR3 coding sequence is TGCAGTGCTAGTGTAGGGGTCAATGAGCAGTTCTTC. It specifies CSASVGVNEQFF. The chain has TRBV20-1 and TRBJ2-1, with D possibly being TRBD1 (5 bases). Germline assignment: CDR1 DFQATT and CDR2 SNEGSKA (reference sequence). V was pared by 3 bases and J by 6 bases, with 9 bases between. The CDR3 covers 12 residues.

This clonotype was detected only a few times. The V call is TRBV7-2, the J call TRBJ1-1, with D uncertain. Germline lookup yields CDR1 SGHTA and CDR2 FQGNSA. V shed 3 bases and J shed 7 bases, with 9 bases lying between them. The CDR3 extends over 12 amino acids. The CDR3 loop is CASSFLTIEAFF. The CDR3 DNA follows: TGTGCCAGCAGCTTTCTAACCATTGAAGCTTTCTTT.

The chain uses TRBV4-3 and TRBJ1-4, with no clear D. V lost 4 bases, J lost 4 bases, and 13 bases lay in between. CDR3 length: 15 amino acids. Germline lookup yields CDR1 LGHNA and CDR2 YSLEER. CDR3 nucleotides: TGCGCCAGCAGCCCGCCAGGCGGACTTAATGAAAAACTGTTTTTT. Its protein product is CASSPPGGLNEKLFF.

Ten or more counts support this clonotype. This chain uses TRBV24-1 with TRBJ2-5; 7 bases align to TRBD2. The CDR3 length is 16 residues. The V gene end was trimmed by 3 bases and the J gene end by 2 bases; junction bases not matched to a gene: 8. In germline, CDR1 is KGHDR, CDR2 SFDVKD. Here the CDR3 reads CATSDRGGTAQETQYF. In nucleotides, the CDR3 is TGTGCCACCAGTGATCGGGGAGGGACTGCACAAGAGACCCAGTACTTC.

The chain is built from TRBV28 and TRBJ1-2; weak D call: TRBD1 (5 bases). Looked up from germline, CDR1 is MDHEN and CDR2 is SYDVKM. This CDR3 is built from 14 residues. V gave up 7 bases and J gave up 2 bases, with 14 bases separating them. CDR3 protein: CASTQPTENYGYTF. CDR3 nucleotide sequence: TGTGCCAGCACCCAACCGACAGAAAACTATGGCTACACCTTC.

This clonotype has only a few counts. V gene TRBV20-1 combines with J gene TRBJ1-6; weak D call: TRBD1 (6 bases). This CDR3 spans 15 amino acids. With 5 bases removed from V and 0 bases from J, the gap between germline ends came to 11 bases. Germline CDR1 is DFQATT and CDR2 is SNEGSKA (reference sequence). Here the CDR3 reads CSASRTVSYNSPLHF. Written as DNA, the CDR3 is TGCAGTGCTTCTAGGACAGTCTCCTATAATTCACCCCTCCACTTT.

In its sample, this clonotype was seen many times. The chain joins TRBV7-2 to TRBJ2-7; TRBD2 matches at 11 bases. The CDR3 has 17 residues. The V gene end was trimmed by 2 bases and the J gene end by 7 bases; junction bases not matched to a gene: 13. Germline assignment: CDR1 SGHTA and CDR2 FQGNSA. Here the CDR3 reads CASSLPNSGGAGGEQYF. As DNA, the CDR3 is TGTGCCAGCAGCTTACCCAATAGCGGGGGGGCCGGAGGAGAGCAGTACTTC. The full variable domain, with the rest looked up from reference TRBV7-2 and TRBJ2-7, is GAGVSQSPSNKVTEKGKDVELRCDPISGHTALYWYRQSLGQGLEFLIYFQGNSAPDKSGLPSDRFSAERTGGSVSTLTIQRTQQEDSAVYLCASSLPNSGGAGGEQYFGPGTRLTVT.

Concerning this clonotype itself: With a much larger clone just one base away, this may be a read error. The CDR3 nucleotides read TGCAGCGTTGGTCGGGGGCGGAACCAAGAGACCCAGTACTTC. Amino acids: CSVGRGRNQETQYF. The V and J genes are TRBV29-1 and TRBJ2-5, with D perhaps given as TRBD1 or TRBD2 (6 bases each). Trimming stripped 4 bases from V and 0 bases from J, with 12 bases between. The V gene's germline CDR1 is SQVTM and CDR2 ANQGSEA. This CDR3 contains 14 residues.

This clonotype was found many times. V usage is TRBV5-1 and J usage is TRBJ1-1, with TRBD1 matching over 9 bases. Losses at the gene ends were 3 bases for V and 9 bases for J; bases not matched to a gene: 12. The germline V gene encodes CDR1 SGHRS and CDR2 YFSETQ. This CDR3 comprises 15 residues. In nucleotides, the CDR3 is TGCGCCAGCAGCTCTGACGGGACAGGGTCGGTTAAAGCTTTCTTT. The encoded protein is CASSSDGTGSVKAFF.

Worth noting for this clonotype: Given a much more abundant clone one base away, this may be a read error. The chain links TRBV25-1 to TRBJ1-2; D ambiguous. CDR1 is MGHDK and CDR2 is SYGVNS in the germline V gene. Trimming stripped 4 bases from V and 4 bases from J, with 7 bases between. This CDR3 has 12 amino acids. The CDR3 coding sequence is TGTGCCAGCAGTGTAGGGTGCTATGGCTACACCTTC. This translates into CASSVGCYGYTF.

This rearrangement joins TRBV20-1 to TRBJ2-2; 8 bases fit TRBD1. This CDR3 spans 16 amino acids. Germline CDR1 reads DFQATT; CDR2 reads SNEGSKA (reference sequence). V trimming: 0 bases; J trimming: 6 bases; junction bases outside the gene matches: 9. As DNA, the CDR3 is TGCAGTGCTAGAGATCCGGGCAGGGGGCCGGCCGGGGAGCTGTTTTTT. It codes for CSARDPGRGPAGELFF.

In this sample, this clonotype turned up once. The chain recombines TRBV7-9 with TRBJ2-2, with TRBD1 matching 8 bases. Looked up from germline, CDR1 is SEHNR and CDR2 is FQNEAQ (reference sequence). V trimming: 8 bases; J trimming: 7 bases; junction bases outside the gene matches: 9. The CDR3 loop spans 14 amino acids. The CDR3 reads CASPCPGGIGELFF. CDR3 DNA: TGTGCCAGCCCCTGCCCAGGGGGCATCGGGGAGCTGTTTTTT.

This clonotype was found a few times. The chain employs TRBV5-6 and TRBJ1-5; 7 nucleotides agree with TRBD1. V shed 2 bases and J 7 bases; nucleotides not matched to a gene: 9. Per germline, CDR1 SGHDT and CDR2 YYEEEE. This CDR3 region has 15 residues. In DNA, the CDR3 is TGTGCCAGCAGCTTTGCACAGGGGAAAAACCAGCCCCAGCATTTT. This sequence encodes CASSFAQGKNQPQHF.